Presented here are 4 T cell receptor beta chains from one specimen sequenced in a study of cytomegalovirus exposure and HLA in healthy donors. PCR employed 60 Vbeta and 13 Jbeta primers. Here immunoSEQ multiplex PCR was the method, and the copy in TCRdb shows in-frame clones only, minus some. The profile shows around 150,000 clones, 65% to 85% of them singletons. The sequenced sample was PBMCs. These receptors came from a male donor in good health and CMV-seronegative.

This rearrangement joins TRBV18 to TRBJ2-5; maybe TRBD2 (5 bases). Trimming removed 2 bases from V and 3 bases from J, with 13 bases in between. CDR1 is KGHSH, CDR2 LQKENI, per germline. The CDR3 covers 15 residues. The CDR3 bases are TGTGCCAGCTCACCAGGAGTGGGGAGAGAAGAGACCCAGTACTTC. Translating gives CASSPGVGREETQYF.

This chain connects TRBV7-8 to TRBJ1-2; the D gene is possibly TRBD1 (5 bases). V lost 2 bases and J 7 bases, leaving 14 bases between the germline ends. CDR1 is SGHVS and CDR2 is FQNEAQ in the germline V gene. The CDR3 has 14 residues. DNA for the CDR3: TGTGCCAGCAGCTTACGGGGACTGAACGTTGGCTACACCTTC. Its translation: CASSLRGLNVGYTF.

The sample holds one count of this clone. The chain recombines TRBV27 with TRBJ2-7; tentative D call: TRBD1 (6 bases). CDR3 length equals 16 residues. Germline loops: CDR1 MNHEY, CDR2 SMNVEV (reference sequence). V was pared by 5 bases and J by 4 bases, with 21 bases between. CDR3 nucleotides: TGTGCCAGCAGTACACTCGGGTCACAGGGACCGTACGAGCAGTACTTC. It translates to CASSTLGSQGPYEQYF.

The rearrangement joins TRBV4-2 to TRBJ2-7; a possible D gene is TRBD1 (6 bases). The germline V gene has CDR1 LGHNA and CDR2 YNFKEQ. Trimming took off 0 bases at V and 5 bases at J, with 14 bases between the two ends. The CDR3 runs to 15 residues. This CDR3 reads CASSQDPGQKDEQYF. CDR3 DNA: TGTGCCAGCAGCCAAGATCCGGGACAAAAAGACGAGCAGTACTTC.